This TCR beta chain was identified in a study of lymphopenia after photon versus proton radiotherapy. TCRdb keeps only in-frame clones here, not all; method: immunoSEQ multiplex PCR. The repertoire holds about 45,000 clones, with around 86% as singletons. Germline V gene lookup returns CDR1 MNHNS and CDR2 SASEGT. With V trimmed by 1 base and J by 8 bases, 3 bases remained unmatched. The length of the CDR3 is 15 residues. Findings of the study overall: Post-nadir diversity loss with photons came from oligoclonal expansion, particularly CD8+ Temra cells. Post-nadir TCR diversity decline inversely tracked overall survival among those who died.

This clone occurred a few times. Antigen: not known. The receptor was isolated from a man in his forties or fifties with gastric cancer. The sequencing used peripheral blood, collected from a patient treated with photon-based radiotherapy. The chain joins TRBV6-1 to TRBJ1-6, with TRBD1 identical over 9 bases. The CDR3: CASSEGGQGYSPLHF. The CDR3 nucleotides are TGTGCCAGCAGTGAAGGGGGACAGGGTTATTCACCCCTCCACTTT.